Listed below are T cell receptor beta chains from one sample, sequenced in a study of cytomegalovirus exposure and HLA in healthy donors. The table came from immunoSEQ multiplex PCR; TCRdb's copy has only in-frame clones and leaves some out. This table has about 82,000 clones, over 80% appearing once. The sample was PBMCs. These receptors came from a man aged 18 to 35 in good health and CMV-seronegative. Both conserved end residues are part of each CDR3. The D gene is left open where the match is weak. Clone size appears in some rows only: once, few, many, or a class for an expanded clone.

clone_size: -
cdr3_length: 14
d_call: TRBD1
j_call: TRBJ2-6
v_call: TRBV6-4
cdr3_nt: TGTGCCAGCAGACAGGGGGCTGGGGCCAACGTCCTGACTTTC
cdr3_aa: CASRQGAGANVLTF

clone_size: -
cdr3_length: 19
d_call: -
j_call: TRBJ2-1
v_call: TRBV21-1
cdr3_nt: TGTGCCAGCAGCAAACCCCGGCGGGAGGGCCGGGCTGTCTACAATGAGCAGTTCTTC
cdr3_aa: CASSKPRREGRAVYNEQFF

clone_size: -
cdr3_length: 13
d_call: -
j_call: TRBJ2-1
v_call: TRBV6-6
cdr3_nt: TGTGCCAGCAGTTGGCGGACCTACAATGAGCAGTTCTTC
cdr3_aa: CASSWRTYNEQFF

clone_size: once
cdr3_length: 18
d_call: TRBD2
j_call: TRBJ2-1
v_call: TRBV11-2
cdr3_nt: TGTGCCAGCAGCTACCTAAGGTCGGCTAGCGGGAACTACAATGAGCAGTTCTTC
cdr3_aa: CASSYLRSASGNYNEQFF

clone_size: -
cdr3_length: 15
d_call: -
j_call: TRBJ2-7
v_call: TRBV4-3
cdr3_nt: TGCGCCAGCAGCGGGGGGGCTAGCGGAGGATACGAGCAGTACTTC
cdr3_aa: CASSGGASGGYEQYF

clone_size: -
cdr3_length: 15
d_call: -
j_call: TRBJ1-5
v_call: TRBV19
cdr3_nt: TGTGCCAGTAGTATAGAAGACAGCCAGAATCAGCCCCAGCATTTT
cdr3_aa: CASSIEDSQNQPQHF

clone_size: -
cdr3_length: 13
d_call: -
j_call: TRBJ1-2
v_call: TRBV28
cdr3_nt: TGTGCCAGCCGGAAAACAGAAAACTATGGCTACACCTTC
cdr3_aa: CASRKTENYGYTF

clone_size: -
cdr3_length: 13
d_call: -
j_call: TRBJ1-1
v_call: TRBV5-1
cdr3_nt: TGCGCCAGCAGCTTTGTTGGGAGGACTGAAGCTTTCTTT
cdr3_aa: CASSFVGRTEAFF

clone_size: -
cdr3_length: 16
d_call: TRBD1
j_call: TRBJ1-1
v_call: TRBV7-9
cdr3_nt: TGTTCCAGCAGCCGGGACAGGGCGCACATGAACACTGAAGCTTTCTTT
cdr3_aa: CSSSRDRAHMNTEAFF

clone_size: -
cdr3_length: 12
d_call: -
j_call: TRBJ2-7
v_call: TRBV28
cdr3_nt: TGTGCCAGCAGCCCGGGACTGAGCGAGCAGTACTTC
cdr3_aa: CASSPGLSEQYF

clone_size: once
cdr3_length: 14
d_call: TRBD1
j_call: TRBJ1-2
v_call: TRBV9
cdr3_nt: TGTGCCAGCAGCGTCAACAGGGGGAAGAATGGCTACACCTTC
cdr3_aa: CASSVNRGKNGYTF

clone_size: -
cdr3_length: 14
d_call: TRBD1
j_call: TRBJ2-7
v_call: TRBV25-1
cdr3_nt: TGTGCCAGCAGTGAGCCCGGGACAGGGAACGAGCAGTACTTC
cdr3_aa: CASSEPGTGNEQYF

clone_size: -
cdr3_length: 12
d_call: -
j_call: TRBJ1-1
v_call: TRBV4-2
cdr3_nt: TGTGCCAGCAGTCAAAACAGAGCTGAAGCTTTCTTT
cdr3_aa: CASSQNRAEAFF

clone_size: -
cdr3_length: 15
d_call: -
j_call: TRBJ2-6
v_call: TRBV6-7
cdr3_nt: TGTGCCAGCATACAGTACAGTCCTGGGGCCAACGTCCTGACTTTC
cdr3_aa: CASIQYSPGANVLTF

clone_size: -
cdr3_length: 12
d_call: TRBD2
j_call: TRBJ2-7
v_call: TRBV5-1
cdr3_nt: TGCGCCAGCTCCCTAGCGGGAGGCGAGCAGTACTTC
cdr3_aa: CASSLAGGEQYF

clone_size: -
cdr3_length: 15
d_call: -
j_call: TRBJ2-5
v_call: TRBV7-8
cdr3_nt: TGTGCCAGCAGCCCCCAGGGCGTGAGGCGAGAGACCCAGTACTTC
cdr3_aa: CASSPQGVRRETQYF

clone_size: -
cdr3_length: 19
d_call: -
j_call: TRBJ2-1
v_call: TRBV4-1
cdr3_nt: TGCGCCAGCAGCCAAGATCGGGTGGCACTCGGGAGCTCCTACAATGAGCAGTTCTTC
cdr3_aa: CASSQDRVALGSSYNEQFF

clone_size: -
cdr3_length: 14
d_call: -
j_call: TRBJ2-2
v_call: TRBV4-2
cdr3_nt: TGTGCCAGCAGCCAAGTAAGCGGCACCGGGGAGCTGTTTTTT
cdr3_aa: CASSQVSGTGELFF

clone_size: -
cdr3_length: 18
d_call: -
j_call: TRBJ1-6
v_call: TRBV4-3
cdr3_nt: TGCGCCAGCAGCCAAGAGGTCGGGGGGCGAGGGCCTGATTCACCCCTCCACTTT
cdr3_aa: CASSQEVGGRGPDSPLHF

clone_size: -
cdr3_length: 14
d_call: TRBD1
j_call: TRBJ1-4
v_call: TRBV5-4
cdr3_nt: TGTGCCAGCAGCTCAGGACAGGGGCGGGAAAAACTGTTTTTT
cdr3_aa: CASSSGQGREKLFF

clone_size: -
cdr3_length: 14
d_call: -
j_call: TRBJ1-6
v_call: TRBV7-3
cdr3_nt: TGTGCCAGCAGCTCCAGCGTAAAAAATTCACCCCTCCACTTT
cdr3_aa: CASSSSVKNSPLHF

clone_size: -
cdr3_length: 17
d_call: -
j_call: TRBJ2-1
v_call: TRBV6-1
cdr3_nt: TGTGCCAGCAGTGAAGGCTTGGTCGGGAGCTCCTACAATGAGCAGTTCTTC
cdr3_aa: CASSEGLVGSSYNEQFF

clone_size: -
cdr3_length: 15
d_call: -
j_call: TRBJ2-3
v_call: TRBV28
cdr3_nt: TGTGCCAGCAGTTTCATCAGGCGCAAGTCAGATACGCAGTATTTT
cdr3_aa: CASSFIRRKSDTQYF

clone_size: -
cdr3_length: 15
d_call: TRBD1
j_call: TRBJ2-2
v_call: TRBV6-5
cdr3_nt: TGTGCCAGCAGATGGGACAGGACAAACACCGGGGAGCTGTTTTTT
cdr3_aa: CASRWDRTNTGELFF

clone_size: -
cdr3_length: 13
d_call: -
j_call: TRBJ2-3
v_call: TRBV7-9
cdr3_nt: TGTGCCAGCAGCTTTCCGGGGGCAGATACGCAGTATTTT
cdr3_aa: CASSFPGADTQYF

clone_size: -
cdr3_length: 16
d_call: TRBD1
j_call: TRBJ1-6
v_call: TRBV6-5
cdr3_nt: TGTGCCAGCAGTTACTCACGGACAGGGGCTAATTCACCCCTCCACTTT
cdr3_aa: CASSYSRTGANSPLHF

clone_size: -
cdr3_length: 15
d_call: -
j_call: TRBJ1-5
v_call: TRBV27
cdr3_nt: TGTGCCAGCAGTTTTAGTGGCGAGGGCAATCAGCCCCAGCATTTT
cdr3_aa: CASSFSGEGNQPQHF

clone_size: -
cdr3_length: 17
d_call: TRBD2
j_call: TRBJ2-5
v_call: TRBV5-1
cdr3_nt: TGCGCCAGCAGCTCCCATTCTAGCGGGAGTATCCAAGAGACCCAGTACTTC
cdr3_aa: CASSSHSSGSIQETQYF

clone_size: -
cdr3_length: 13
d_call: -
j_call: TRBJ2-7
v_call: TRBV6-1
cdr3_nt: TGTGCCAGCACCGAGGAATCTCCCTACGAGCAGTACTTC
cdr3_aa: CASTEESPYEQYF

clone_size: -
cdr3_length: 15
d_call: -
j_call: TRBJ1-1
v_call: TRBV5-1
cdr3_nt: TGCGCCAGCAGCTTGGGGGCAGGGGCGGTGACTGAAGCTTTCTTT
cdr3_aa: CASSLGAGAVTEAFF

clone_size: -
cdr3_length: 15
d_call: TRBD1
j_call: TRBJ1-4
v_call: TRBV28
cdr3_nt: TGTGCCAGCAGACGACAGGGTTCAACTAATGAAAAACTGTTTTTT
cdr3_aa: CASRRQGSTNEKLFF

clone_size: -
cdr3_length: 14
d_call: TRBD2
j_call: TRBJ2-3
v_call: TRBV28
cdr3_nt: TGTGCCAGCAGCACCTGGGGGGGACGAGCCACGCAGTATTTT
cdr3_aa: CASSTWGGRATQYF

clone_size: -
cdr3_length: 17
d_call: TRBD2
j_call: TRBJ2-3
v_call: TRBV9
cdr3_nt: TGTGCCAGCAGCGTTTCTTCTAGCGGGAGGATGGCTGGTACGCAGTATTTT
cdr3_aa: CASSVSSSGRMAGTQYF

clone_size: once
cdr3_length: 14
d_call: -
j_call: TRBJ1-6
v_call: TRBV9
cdr3_nt: TGTGCCAGCAGCGTAAAAACTGATAATTCACCCCTCCACTTT
cdr3_aa: CASSVKTDNSPLHF

clone_size: -
cdr3_length: 15
d_call: -
j_call: TRBJ1-6
v_call: TRBV15
cdr3_nt: TGTGCCACCAGCAGGAGGGGACAACCAAATTCACCCCTCCACTTT
cdr3_aa: CATSRRGQPNSPLHF

clone_size: -
cdr3_length: 14
d_call: -
j_call: TRBJ2-3
v_call: TRBV5-1
cdr3_nt: TGCGCCAGCAGCTTGGGGCGGAACACAGATACGCAGTATTTT
cdr3_aa: CASSLGRNTDTQYF

clone_size: -
cdr3_length: 14
d_call: -
j_call: TRBJ1-1
v_call: TRBV11-2
cdr3_nt: TGTGCCAGCAGCGAACAGGGAATGAACACTGAAGCTTTCTTT
cdr3_aa: CASSEQGMNTEAFF

clone_size: -
cdr3_length: 12
d_call: -
j_call: TRBJ2-7
v_call: TRBV19
cdr3_nt: TGTGCCACCCGGGGCGGGGACCACGAGCAGTACTTC
cdr3_aa: CATRGGDHEQYF

clone_size: once
cdr3_length: 16
d_call: TRBD1
j_call: TRBJ2-1
v_call: TRBV28
cdr3_nt: TGTGCCAGCACCCAGGGCGGGACAGGGTTAAGGAATGAGCAGTTCTTC
cdr3_aa: CASTQGGTGLRNEQFF

clone_size: -
cdr3_length: 15
d_call: TRBD1
j_call: TRBJ2-2
v_call: TRBV28
cdr3_nt: TGTGCCAGCACCAGGACAGGGAAGAACACCGGGGAGCTGTTTTTT
cdr3_aa: CASTRTGKNTGELFF

clone_size: -
cdr3_length: 17
d_call: -
j_call: TRBJ2-1
v_call: TRBV12-2
cdr3_nt: TGTGCAAGTCGCCCAAATACGGGGGAGGGGTCCTACAATGAGCAGTTCTTC
cdr3_aa: CASRPNTGEGSYNEQFF